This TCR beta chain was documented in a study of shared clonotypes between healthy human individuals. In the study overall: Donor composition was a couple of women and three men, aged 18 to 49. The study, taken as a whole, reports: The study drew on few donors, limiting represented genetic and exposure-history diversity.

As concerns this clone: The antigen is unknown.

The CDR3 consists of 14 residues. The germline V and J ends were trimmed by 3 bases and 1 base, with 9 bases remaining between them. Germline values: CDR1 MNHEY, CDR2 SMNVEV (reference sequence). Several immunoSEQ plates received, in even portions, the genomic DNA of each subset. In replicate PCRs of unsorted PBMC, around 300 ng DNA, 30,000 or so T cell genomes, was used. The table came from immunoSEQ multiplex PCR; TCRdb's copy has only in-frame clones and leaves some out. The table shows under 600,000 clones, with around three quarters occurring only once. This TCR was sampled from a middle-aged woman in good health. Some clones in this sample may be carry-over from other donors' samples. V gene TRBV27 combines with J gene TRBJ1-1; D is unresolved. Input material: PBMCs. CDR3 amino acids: CASSFGGQNTEAFF. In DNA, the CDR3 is TGTGCCAGCAGTTTTGGAGGGCAGAACACTGAAGCTTTCTTT.